This T cell receptor (beta chain) was documented in a study of blood T cell repertoires in COVID-19. Study context: Samples of COVID-19 (acute and convalescent) were obtained from the United States, Italy and Spain. T cells, B-cell-depleted T cells, or PBMCs provided the cDNA or gDNA that served as material.

The germline V gene has CDR1 SGHTA and CDR2 FQGNSA. The CDR3 is 13 amino acids. Trimming took 2 bases from V and 6 from J, leaving 10 bases between them. In the study's own analysis: Cell counts per sample came from amplifying reference gene primers. Produced via immunoSEQ multiplex PCR; TCRdb's table is partial and in-frame only. Clone size and V and J calls were adopted from that table, with D and trimming inferred from the DNA. The sample lists 100,000 to 150,000 clones; approximately 88% were seen once. The V call is TRBV7-2, the J call TRBJ1-2, with D hard to call. Source material: peripheral blood. The sequence was obtained from a man aged 50 or older with acute or convalescent COVID-19. CDR3 loop: CASSLFGDNGYTF. CDR3 in DNA: TGTGCCAGCAGCTTATTCGGGGATAATGGCTACACCTTC.